The 19 T cell receptor beta chains below come from one sample, sequenced in a study of shared clonotypes between healthy human individuals. Only in-frame clones appear in the TCRdb table, and some are missing; sequencing was by immunoSEQ multiplex PCR. This table has a few million clones, nearly 97% appearing once. The specimen was naive CD4+ T cells sorted from blood. Documented subset: CD45RA+ positively selected. Receptor source: a man aged 18 to 29 in good health.

V gene TRBV7-3 combines with J gene TRBJ2-3; 7 bases align to TRBD1. Unmatched junction bases numbered 6, after V lost 3 bases and J lost 0 bases. CDR1 is SGHTA and CDR2 is FQGTGA in the germline V gene. This CDR3 has 16 amino acids. Here the CDR3 reads CASSFTGVSSTDTQYF. CDR3 DNA: TGTGCCAGCAGCTTCACAGGGGTCTCTAGCACAGATACGCAGTATTTT. The whole variable domain, filled in from reference TRBV7-3 and TRBJ2-3, reads GAGVSQTPSNKVTEKGKYVELRCDPISGHTALYWYRQSLGQGPEFLIYFQGTGAADDSGLPNDRFFAVRPEGSVSTLKIQRTERGDSAVYLCASSFTGVSSTDTQYFGPGTRLTVL.

The rearrangement uses TRBV5-4 and TRBJ2-7; TRBD1 aligns across 8 bases. J gave up 0 bases and V 7 bases, and 9 bases lay outside the gene matches. CDR3 size: 15 residues. Germline V gives CDR1 SGHNT, CDR2 YYREEE (reference sequence). The CDR3: CASGRAGTGSYEQYF. The CDR3, as DNA: TGTGCCAGCGGCCGGGCCGGGACAGGCTCCTACGAGCAGTACTTC.

The chain recombines TRBV11-2 with TRBJ2-5, with D possibly TRBD2 on 5 matching bases. Trimming took 0 bases from V and 5 from J, leaving 10 bases between them. CDR1 and CDR2 (germline): SGHAT, FQNNGV. The CDR3 runs 14 residues. CDR3 residues: CASSLEARRETQYF. The CDR3 coding sequence is TGTGCCAGCAGCTTAGAGGCTAGGAGGGAGACCCAGTACTTC. Together with reference TRBV11-2 and TRBJ2-5, the CDR3 gives the full variable domain: EAGVAQSPRYKIIEKRQSVAFWCNPISGHATLYWYQQILGQGPKLLIQFQNNGVVDDSQLPKDRFSAERLKGVDSTLKIQPAKLEDSAVYLCASSLEARRETQYFGPGTRLLVL.

A remark on this clone: Mismatch with germline at one junction end may stem from a read error. V usage is TRBV30 and J usage is TRBJ2-7, with 13 bases fitting TRBD2. CDR1 is GTSNPN and CDR2 is SVGIG in the germline V gene (reference sequence). The CDR3 is 12 residues long. The CDR3 DNA reads TGTGCCTGGAGTGTAACTAGCGGGAGGGGAGACTTC. Encoded protein: CAWSVTSGRGDF. Together with reference TRBV30 and TRBJ2-7, the CDR3 gives the full variable domain: SQTIHQWPATLVQPVGSPLSLECTVEGTSNPNLYWYRQAAGRGLQLLFYSVGIGQISSEVPQNLSASRPQDRQFILSSKKLLLSDSGFYLCAWSVTSGRGDFGPGTRLTVT.

The chain has TRBV7-8 and TRBJ2-5; TRBD1 matches at 10 bases. This CDR3 has 15 residues. The trim removed 1 base at V and 3 bases at J, leaving 2 bases unmatched. Germline CDR1 and CDR2: SGHVS and FQNEAQ. The CDR3 here is CASSLGGQGKETQYF. CDR3 DNA sequence: TGTGCCAGCAGCTTAGGGGGACAGGGGAAAGAGACCCAGTACTTC.

This clone was counted once. The CDR3 DNA is TGTGCCATCAGTCCTACGGATGGGGACAATGAAAAACTGTTTTTT. As protein: CAISPTDGDNEKLFF. V and J are TRBV10-3 and TRBJ1-4; a weak D match, TRBD1 (5 bases). Germline CDR1 reads ENHRY; CDR2 reads SYGVKD. This CDR3 is built from 15 residues. V lost 5 bases and J 5 bases, leaving 15 bases between the germline ends.

This sequence joins TRBV30 and TRBJ1-6; D perhaps matches TRBD1 (5 bases). V was clipped by 4 bases and J by 15 bases, with 22 bases between them. CDR3 size: 14 residues. Per the germline V gene, CDR1 is GTSNPN and CDR2 is SVGIG (reference sequence). CDR3 DNA: TGTGCCTGGACGCGGGCAGGGAAAAGTTCTTACCTCCACTTT. Its translation is CAWTRAGKSSYLHF.

The chain employs TRBV6-6 and TRBJ2-7; 7 bases match TRBD1. The J segment lost 4 bases and the V segment lost 6 bases, leaving 9 bases of the junction unmatched. Germline loops: CDR1 MNHNY, CDR2 SVGAGI (reference sequence). The CDR3 length is 14 residues. Here the CDR3 DNA reads TGTGCCAGCAGACAGAACAGGGGTGGTTACGAGCAGTACTTC. Its protein is CASRQNRGGYEQYF.

V is TRBV10-3 and J is TRBJ2-7; 7 bases map to TRBD1. This CDR3 is built from 13 residues. Germline values: CDR1 ENHRY, CDR2 SYGVKD. Losses at the gene ends were 5 bases for V and 2 bases for J; bases not matched to a gene: 3. The CDR3 is CAISPDRAYEQYF. DNA for the CDR3: TGTGCCATCAGTCCCGACAGGGCCTACGAGCAGTACTTC.

The chain couples TRBV30 to TRBJ2-1, with 12 bases that match TRBD2. The trim removed 6 bases at V and 8 bases at J, leaving 8 bases unmatched. CDR1 is GTSNPN and CDR2 is SVGIG in the germline V gene (reference sequence). The CDR3 consists of 14 residues. CDR3 sequence: CACLTSGSFDEQFF. The CDR3 nucleotides are TGTGCCTGCTTGACTAGCGGGAGCTTTGATGAGCAGTTCTTC.

The chain couples TRBV5-4 to TRBJ2-3; 7 positions agree with TRBD2. J lost 0 bases, V lost 4 bases, and 8 bases had no gene match. Germline V gene lookup returns CDR1 SGHNT and CDR2 YYREEE (reference sequence). This CDR3 has 16 residues. The CDR3 bases are TGTGCCAGCAGCCGCCCCAGCGGGGCGAGCACAGATACGCAGTATTTT. Translating it yields CASSRPSGASTDTQYF.

The V gene is TRBV7-8, the J gene TRBJ2-5; no definite D call. Germline assignment: CDR1 SGHVS and CDR2 FQNEAQ. V lost 5 bases and J lost 4, with 8 bases in between. This CDR3 has 12 amino acids. The CDR3 region is CASSRSPETQYF. The CDR3 DNA reads TGTGCCAGCAGCCGTAGCCCAGAGACCCAGTACTTC.

J is TRBJ2-7 and V is TRBV10-1; D not certain. The CDR3 consists of 12 residues. The V gene lost 4 bases and the J gene lost 6 bases, with 10 bases spanning the gap. Germline loops: CDR1 WNHNN, CDR2 SYGVQD (reference sequence). CDR3 bases: TGCGCCAGCAGTGGGCTAGTTGGCGAGCAGTACTTC. It yields the protein CASSGLVGEQYF.

On this clone itself: Other DNA sequences in the same sample also yield this CDR3. V gene TRBV11-2 combines with J gene TRBJ2-5; D uncertain. The CDR3 spans 13 residues. Deletions cut 1 base from V and 2 bases from J, with 5 bases between. Per germline, CDR1 SGHAT and CDR2 FQNNGV. In nucleotides, the CDR3 is TGTGCCAGCAGCTTAGGACCACAAGAGACCCAGTACTTC. Protein: CASSLGPQETQYF.

The genes are TRBV5-1 and TRBJ2-5; D uncertain. Germline CDR1 reads SGHRS; CDR2 reads YFSETQ. The V end lost 4 bases, the J end lost 2 bases, and 9 bases lay between the germline ends. The CDR3 extends over 13 amino acids. The CDR3 DNA sequence: TGCGCCAGCAGCCGTATGAAGCAAGAGACCCAGTACTTC. Encoded protein: CASSRMKQETQYF. The variable domain in full, with the rest retrieved from reference TRBV5-1 and TRBJ2-5, is KAGVTQTPRYLIKTRGQQVTLSCSPISGHRSVSWYQQTPGQGLQFLFEYFSETQRNKGNFPGRFSGRQFSNSRSEMNVSTLELGDSALYLCASSRMKQETQYFGPGTRLLVL.

The rearrangement joins TRBV19 to TRBJ2-5; D gene unclear. The V gene lost 3 bases and the J gene lost 0 bases, with 8 bases spanning the gap. Germline values: CDR1 LNHDA, CDR2 SQIVND (reference sequence). The CDR3 spans 14 residues. The CDR3 protein is CASSISSYQETQYF. The CDR3 region has the DNA TGTGCCAGTAGTATCAGCAGCTACCAAGAGACCCAGTACTTC.

The V call is TRBV29-1, the J call TRBJ2-3; no firm D call. The CDR3 runs 13 residues. Deletions cut 6 bases from V and 0 bases from J, with 10 bases between. Germline CDR1 reads SQVTM; CDR2 reads ANQGSEA. In DNA, the CDR3 is TGCAGCGTCGCCCCAGCGAGCACAGATACGCAGTATTTT. Encoded protein: CSVAPASTDTQYF.

This chain uses TRBV9 with TRBJ2-3; tentative D call: TRBD1 (6 bases). Trimming removed 4 bases from V and 2 bases from J, with 14 bases in between. Germline V gene sequence: CDR1 SGDLS, CDR2 YYNGEE. The CDR3 consists of 15 residues. CDR3 in amino acids: CASSQGNRPTDTQYF. The DNA for the CDR3 is TGTGCCAGCAGCCAGGGGAACCGGCCCACAGATACGCAGTATTTT.

For this clone: Different DNA sequences within this sample yield the same CDR3. This sequence joins TRBV2 and TRBJ2-2; D may be TRBD1 (6 bases). The CDR3 is 13 residues long. The V end was cut by 4 bases, the J end by 8 bases, with 11 bases between. The germline CDR1 and CDR2 sequences are SNHLY and FYNNEI. CDR3 amino acids: CASSAQGTGELFF. CDR3 bases: TGTGCCAGCAGTGCACAGGGTACGGGGGAGCTGTTTTTT.